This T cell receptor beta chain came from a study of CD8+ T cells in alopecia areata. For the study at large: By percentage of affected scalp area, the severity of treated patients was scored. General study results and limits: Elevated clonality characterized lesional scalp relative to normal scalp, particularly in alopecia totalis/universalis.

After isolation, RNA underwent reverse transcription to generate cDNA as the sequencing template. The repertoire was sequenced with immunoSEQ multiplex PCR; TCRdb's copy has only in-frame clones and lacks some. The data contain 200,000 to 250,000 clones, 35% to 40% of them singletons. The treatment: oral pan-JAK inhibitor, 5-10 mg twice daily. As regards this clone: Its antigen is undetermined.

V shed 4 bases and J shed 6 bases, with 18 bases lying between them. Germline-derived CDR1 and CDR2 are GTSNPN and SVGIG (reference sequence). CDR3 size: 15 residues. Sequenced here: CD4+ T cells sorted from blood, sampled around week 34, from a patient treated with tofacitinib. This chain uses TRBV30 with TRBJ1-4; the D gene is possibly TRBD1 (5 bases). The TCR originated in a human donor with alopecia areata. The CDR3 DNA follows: TGTGCCTGGAACCCCCGACAGATCTACCATGAAAAACTGTTTTTT. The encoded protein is CAWNPRQIYHEKLFF.